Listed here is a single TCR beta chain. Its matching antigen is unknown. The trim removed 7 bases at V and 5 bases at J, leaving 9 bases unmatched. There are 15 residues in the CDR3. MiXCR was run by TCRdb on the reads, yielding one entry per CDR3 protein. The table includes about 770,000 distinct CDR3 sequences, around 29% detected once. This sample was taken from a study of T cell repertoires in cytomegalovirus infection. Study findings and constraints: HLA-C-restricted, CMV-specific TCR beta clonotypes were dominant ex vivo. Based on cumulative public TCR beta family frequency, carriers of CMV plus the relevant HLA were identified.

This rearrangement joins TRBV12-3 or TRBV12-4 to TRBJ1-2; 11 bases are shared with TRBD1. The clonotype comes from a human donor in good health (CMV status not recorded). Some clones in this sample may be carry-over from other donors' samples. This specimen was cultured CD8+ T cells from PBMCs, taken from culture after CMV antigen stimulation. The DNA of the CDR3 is TGTGCCAGCATCTTGGGGACAGGGGGGTTGTATGGCTACACCTTC. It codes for CASILGTGGLYGYTF.